This TCR beta chain was profiled in a study of CD8+ T cells in alopecia areata. Study observations and caveats: Although TCR sharing was seen in mice, sharing across patients was less clear, possibly for HLA-related reasons.

Note on this clone: Its antigen is undetermined.

Sequencing templates came from extracted RNA that was reverse transcribed into cDNA. Generated by immunoSEQ multiplex PCR, the TCRdb table keeps only in-frame clones and is missing some. The sample records 200,000 to 250,000 clones, 57% being singletons. The CDR3 has 16 residues. Trimming took off 5 bases at V and 1 base at J, with 18 bases between the two ends. Germline V CDR1 and CDR2: GTSNPN, SVGIG (reference sequence). This rearrangement joins TRBV30 to TRBJ1-5, with D possibly being TRBD1 (6 bases). The source of this sequence is a human donor with alopecia areata. This specimen consisted of CD4+ T cells sorted from blood, obtained at week 0. CDR3: CAWGLGGGHSNQPQHF. The DNA for the CDR3 is TGTGCCTGGGGCCTCGGAGGGGGACACAGCAATCAGCCCCAGCATTTT. Complete variable domain (other parts from reference TRBV30 and TRBJ1-5): SQTIHQWPATLVQPVGSPLSLECTVEGTSNPNLYWYRQAAGRGLQLLFYSVGIGQISSEVPQNLSASRPQDRQFILSSKKLLLSDSGFYLCAWGLGGGHSNQPQHFGDGTRLSIL.